Each of the 19 T cell receptor beta chains below was sequenced from the same sample in a study of siplizumab effects on memory and regulatory T cells. Libraries were prepared by immunoSEQ multiplex PCR; TCRdb keeps only in-frame clonotypes and omits some of them. The sample carries some 100,000 clones, 93% recorded once. The specimen sequenced was CD8+ T cells sorted from blood. The receptors originated from a human donor in good health.

The gene calls are TRBV7-9 and TRBJ1-6, with a possible D match to TRBD1 (6 bases). The CDR3 is 14 amino acids. Trimming took off 3 bases at V and 8 bases at J, with 11 bases between the two ends. The germline gives CDR1 SEHNR, CDR2 FQNEAQ (reference sequence). The chain's CDR3 is CASSFVAGDSPLHF. CDR3 bases: TGTGCCAGCAGCTTTGTGGCAGGGGATTCACCCCTCCACTTT.

V and J are TRBV4-1 and TRBJ2-5, with D perhaps given as TRBD1 or TRBD2 (6 bases each). V gave up 2 bases and J gave up 5 bases, with 12 bases separating them. The CDR3 loop spans 14 amino acids. Germline CDR1 and CDR2: MGHRA and YSYEKL. CDR3 nucleotides: TGCGCCAGCAGCCAATCAGGGGCGGGGGAGACCCAGTACTTC. The encoded protein is CASSQSGAGETQYF.

The chain joins TRBV27 to TRBJ1-1; the D is unclear. CDR3 length equals 12 residues. The germline CDR1 and CDR2 sequences are MNHEY and SMNVEV (reference sequence). Between the trimmed V and J ends, which lost 10 bases and 1 base, there was a span of 10 bases. CDR3 DNA sequence: TGTGCCACGGGTTTGACGAACACTGAAGCTTTCTTT. It codes for CATGLTNTEAFF.

The rearrangement links TRBV27 to TRBJ2-7; D tentatively reads TRBD1 or TRBD2 (5 bases each). V was clipped by 3 bases and J by 0 bases, with 12 bases between them. CDR1 and CDR2 from the germline V gene are MNHEY and SMNVEV (reference sequence). This CDR3 is built from 15 residues. In DNA, the CDR3 is TGTGCCAGCAGTTTTAGGGACGGATACTCCTACGAGCAGTACTTC. It translates to CASSFRDGYSYEQYF.

This clone was found once. This chain links TRBV9 with TRBJ1-1, with 10 bases matching TRBD1. V shed 2 bases and J 4 bases; nucleotides not matched to a gene: 5. In germline, CDR1 is SGDLS, CDR2 YYNGEE. The CDR3 is 15 residues long. The CDR3 DNA reads TGTGCCAGCAGCGTGGGACAGGGGATCGGCACTGAAGCTTTCTTT. Translating gives CASSVGQGIGTEAFF.

The chain has TRBV19 and TRBJ1-1, with TRBD1 identical over 8 bases. V lost 3 bases, J lost 3 bases, and 9 bases stayed unmatched. CDR1 and CDR2 from the germline V gene are LNHDA and SQIVND (reference sequence). The CDR3 loop spans 16 amino acids. CDR3 DNA: TGTGCCAGTAGTATCACTACAGGGGGAAGGGACACTGAAGCTTTCTTT. This codes for CASSITTGGRDTEAFF.

The chain employs TRBV11-2 and TRBJ1-2; unclear D gene. Germline V gene data show CDR1 as SGHAT and CDR2 as FQNNGV. The length of the CDR3 is 15 residues. The V end was cut by 5 bases, the J end by 3 bases, with 16 bases between. The CDR3 sequence: CASSQDARLYYGYTF. The CDR3 DNA reads TGTGCCAGCAGCCAAGACGCCCGGTTATACTATGGCTACACCTTC.

This clone was recorded a few times. The chain combines TRBV5-6 with TRBJ1-1; possible D gene TRBD1, 6 bases. The germline V gene has CDR1 SGHDT and CDR2 YYEEEE. The V and J ends lost 3 bases and 8 bases respectively, with 23 bases between them. The CDR3 runs 16 residues. Here the CDR3 DNA reads TGTGCCAGCAGCTGGGATCCGAGGGGGGATGACTTCGAAGCTTTCTTT. Translating gives CASSWDPRGDDFEAFF.

With regard to this clone: Additional DNA sequences in this sample encode the identical CDR3. This chain connects TRBV19 to TRBJ1-1; no clear D. CDR1 and CDR2 (germline): LNHDA, SQIVND (reference sequence). This CDR3 has 13 residues. Trimming stripped 9 bases from V and 1 base from J, with 12 bases between. CDR3 residues: CASSISTNTEAFF. The CDR3 coding sequence is TGTGCCAGCTCAATTTCCACGAACACTGAAGCTTTCTTT.

This chain connects TRBV6-5 to TRBJ2-3; possible D gene TRBD1, 6 bases. The length of the CDR3 is 14 residues. The V end was cut by 6 bases, the J end by 3 bases, with 13 bases between. Germline lookup yields CDR1 MNHEY and CDR2 SVGAGI. This chain's CDR3 is CASRGQSLTDTQYF. The CDR3 DNA reads as TGTGCCAGCAGAGGACAGAGCCTAACAGATACGCAGTATTTT.

The gene calls are TRBV9 and TRBJ2-1; tentatively, D is TRBD2 (6 bases). Trimming left V 4 bases short and J 5 bases short, with 25 bases between. CDR3 length: 18 residues. CDR1 SGDLS and CDR2 YYNGEE come from the germline V gene. This CDR3 is CASSHSVQTRGPNNEQFF. CDR3 sequence (DNA): TGTGCCAGCAGCCACAGTGTTCAAACGCGGGGACCGAACAATGAGCAGTTCTTC.

V gene TRBV27 combines with J gene TRBJ2-7; TRBD1 or TRBD2 may be the D gene (6 bases each). V was trimmed by 3 bases and J by 3 bases, leaving 12 bases between them. CDR1 and CDR2 (germline): MNHEY, SMNVEV (reference sequence). The CDR3 is made up of 14 amino acids. CDR3 region: CASSFEQGGYEQYF. CDR3 nucleotides: TGTGCCAGCAGTTTTGAACAGGGAGGCTACGAGCAGTACTTC.

J is TRBJ2-1 and V is TRBV4-1; TRBD2 matches at 10 bases. The germline V gene encodes CDR1 MGHRA and CDR2 YSYEKL. The V and J ends lost 0 bases and 9 bases, in that order; junction bases with no gene match: 5. The CDR3 contains 15 residues. The DNA for the CDR3 is TGCGCCAGCAGCCAAGATCCGGGACTAGCGCCTGAGCAGTTCTTC. It is translated as CASSQDPGLAPEQFF.

The V call is TRBV9, the J call TRBJ2-1, with 10 positions matching TRBD2. With V trimmed by 3 bases and J by 10 bases, 7 bases remained unmatched. The CDR3 length is 14 residues. Germline values: CDR1 SGDLS, CDR2 YYNGEE. The CDR3: CASSATSGVGEQFF. The DNA of the CDR3 is TGTGCCAGCAGCGCCACTAGCGGGGTAGGCGAGCAGTTCTTC. Full variable domain (rest looked up from reference TRBV9 and TRBJ2-1): DSGVTQTPKHLITATGQRVTLRCSPRSGDLSVYWYQQSLDQGLQFLIQYYNGEERAKGNILERFSAQQFPDLHSELNLSSLELGDSALYFCASSATSGVGEQFFGPGTRLTVL.

The chain links TRBV6-5 to TRBJ2-1; TRBD2 agrees at 8 bases. J gave up 8 bases and V 8 bases, and 14 bases lay outside the gene matches. There are 15 residues in the CDR3. The V gene's germline CDR1 is MNHEY and CDR2 SVGAGI. The CDR3 loop reads CASRRVGRAGDEQFF. The CDR3 region has the DNA TGTGCCAGCCGGAGGGTCGGGAGGGCCGGGGATGAGCAGTTCTTC.

This clone was counted once. The chain carries TRBV13 and TRBJ2-7, with TRBD2 identical over 7 bases. With 0 bases clipped from V and 5 bases from J, the junction kept 4 bases outside the gene matches. The germline gives CDR1 PRHDT, CDR2 FYEKMQ (reference sequence). The CDR3 extends over 14 amino acids. In DNA, the CDR3 is TGTGCCAGCAGCTTAGGGGGGAGGGCCAACGAGCAGTACTTC. Translated, it gives CASSLGGRANEQYF. Complete variable domain (other parts from reference TRBV13 and TRBJ2-7): AAGVIQSPRHLIKEKRETATLKCYPIPRHDTVYWYQQGPGQDPQFLISFYEKMQSDKGSIPDRFSAQQFSDYHSELNMSSLELGDSALYFCASSLGGRANEQYFGPGTRLTVT.

J is TRBJ2-3 and V is TRBV4-1; TRBD2 matches 11 bases. Germline CDR1 reads MGHRA; CDR2 reads YSYEKL. Trimming removed 2 bases from V and 6 bases from J; junction bases left unmatched: 4. The length of the CDR3 is 15 residues. The CDR3 DNA sequence: TGCGCCAGCAGCCAAACTAGCGGGGGTGGGGATACGCAGTATTTT. Its protein is CASSQTSGGGDTQYF.

The chain recombines TRBV19 with TRBJ1-1; 9 bases agree with TRBD1. The J segment lost 5 bases and the V segment lost 6 bases, leaving 7 bases of the junction unmatched. Germline V CDR1 and CDR2: LNHDA, SQIVND (reference sequence). CDR3 length: 14 residues. The CDR3 loop reads CASRGTGGMTEAFF. In DNA, the CDR3 is TGTGCCAGTAGGGGAACAGGGGGCATGACTGAAGCTTTCTTT.

The rearrangement uses TRBV29-1 and TRBJ1-1; D perhaps matches TRBD1 (6 bases). Trimming cost V 7 bases and J 3 bases, with 15 bases left between them. Germline CDR1 SQVTM, CDR2 ANQGSEA. The CDR3 totals 13 residues. CDR3 loop: CSGGGQPYTEAFF. The CDR3 DNA is TGCAGCGGGGGCGGACAGCCGTACACTGAAGCTTTCTTT.